Included here is one T cell receptor (beta chain) sequence, with context. Its target is not known. This sample was included in a study of long-term antiretroviral therapy in people with HIV. Study-wide context: Specimens dating back about a decade before the 2015 immediate-ART recommendation are the oldest included.

They ran version v3.0 of the immunoSEQ assay at survey level. TCRdb keeps only in-frame clones here, not all; method: immunoSEQ multiplex PCR. The repertoire includes 25,000 to 35,000 clones, more than 70% of them detected once, and around 4.7% sits in the top ten. Overall study results and limits: HIV repertoire CDR3 lengths ranged less widely than those of controls.

From germline, CDR1 is MNHNS and CDR2 SASEGT. The CDR3 runs 13 residues. V lost 9 bases and J lost 5, with 16 bases in between. The genes are TRBV6-1 and TRBJ1-2, with D uncertain. Source: unsorted PBMCs, taken 0.8 years after starting antiretroviral therapy. The sequence was collected from a woman aged 30 to 39 with HIV. The CDR3 sequence: CASCPPPPYGYTF. In DNA, the CDR3 is TGTGCCAGTTGTCCTCCTCCTCCATATGGCTACACCTTC.